These T cell receptor beta chains were read from a single sample in a study of control samples from healthy donors and cancer patients. Using immunoSEQ multiplex PCR, the repertoire was profiled, and TCRdb retains in-frame clones only, with some absent. The sample contains 100,000 to 150,000 clones, approximately 92% of which appear only once. What was sequenced was PBMCs. These receptors came from an elderly man with head and neck cancer. The CDR3 runs from the conserved cysteine through the conserved F or W. Fields, in order: clone size, D gene, V gene, J gene, CDR3 protein, CDR3 DNA. The D gene is left open where the match is weak. Not every row has a clone size; where given, it reads once, few, many or a size class.

>.|TRBD2|TRBV27|TRBJ2-1
CASSQLAGAPYNEQFF
TGTGCCAGCAGTCAACTAGCGGGAGCTCCCTACAATGAGCAGTTCTTC
>.|TRBD2|TRBV7-9|TRBJ2-7
CASSLAPRGGRPYEQYF
TGTGCCAGCAGCTTAGCGCCCCGGGGCGGGAGACCCTACGAGCAGTACTTC
>once|TRBD1|TRBV7-8|TRBJ2-7
CASSLGTGTSYEQYF
TGTGCCAGCAGCTTAGGGACAGGGACCTCCTACGAGCAGTACTTC
>.|.|TRBV27|TRBJ2-3
CASSLGQSTDTQYF
TGTGCCAGCAGTTTAGGTCAGTCCACAGATACGCAGTATTTT
>.|.|TRBV9|TRBJ2-2
CASSVETGPGAFTGELFF
TGTGCCAGCAGCGTGGAAACAGGGCCTGGGGCCTTCACCGGGGAGCTGTTTTTT
>.|.|TRBV5-4|TRBJ1-1
CASSFERVRDTEAFF
TGTGCCAGCAGCTTTGAAAGGGTTAGGGACACTGAAGCTTTCTTT
>.|TRBD1|TRBV13|TRBJ2-3
CASSLTGAGDTQYF
TGTGCCAGCAGCCTCACAGGGGCGGGAGATACGCAGTATTTT
>.|.|TRBV20-1|TRBJ2-3
CSARDPGTQYF
TGCAGTGCTAGAGATCCGGGTACGCAGTATTTT
>.|TRBD1|TRBV2|TRBJ1-2
CASIGGPFYGYTF
TGTGCCAGCATAGGGGGCCCATTCTATGGCTACACCTTC
>.|.|TRBV18|TRBJ2-3
CASSPQVSGLTDTQYF
TGTGCCAGCTCACCACAGGTGAGCGGGCTCACAGATACGCAGTATTTT
>.|TRBD2|TRBV9|TRBJ2-1
CASSPLGGTTPGEQFF
TGTGCCAGCAGCCCGCTGGGCGGGACTACGCCCGGTGAGCAGTTCTTC
>.|TRBD1|TRBV11-2|TRBJ1-2
CASSQIRDRSYGYTF
TGTGCCAGCAGCCAGATCCGGGACAGGTCCTATGGCTACACCTTC
>.|.|TRBV5-6|TRBJ1-2
CASSLGNRDLYGYTF
TGTGCCAGCAGCTTGGGGAACAGGGACCTTTATGGCTACACCTTC
>.|.|TRBV7-9|TRBJ1-1
CASSPLPVTNTEAFF
TGTGCCAGCAGCCCCCTCCCGGTGACGAACACTGAAGCTTTCTTT
>.|TRBD2|TRBV27|TRBJ2-1
CASTGGARGNEQFF
TGTGCCAGCACCGGGGGGGCAAGGGGGAATGAGCAGTTCTTC
>.|.|TRBV9|TRBJ1-4
CASSAGRTGEKLFF
TGTGCCAGCAGCGCAGGACGTACGGGTGAAAAACTGTTTTTT
>.|TRBD1|TRBV6-5|TRBJ2-7
CASRGRTGYGDEQYF
TGTGCCAGCAGGGGAAGGACAGGGTACGGGGACGAGCAGTACTTC
>.|.|TRBV29-1|TRBJ2-5
CSVAAKETQYF
TGCAGCGTTGCAGCTAAAGAGACCCAGTACTTC
>.|.|TRBV2|TRBJ1-5
CASTRGGYQPQHF
TGTGCCAGCACGAGGGGGGGATATCAGCCCCAGCATTTT
>.|.|TRBV5-1|TRBJ2-5
CASSIETGRGETQYF
TGCGCCAGCAGCATAGAGACAGGGAGGGGAGAGACCCAGTACTTC
>.|TRBD1|TRBV7-8|TRBJ2-7
CASSYGTDYEQYF
TGTGCCAGCAGCTATGGGACAGATTACGAGCAGTACTTC
>.|.|TRBV19|TRBJ1-5
CASSYNNQPQHF
TGTGCCAGTAGTTACAACAATCAGCCCCAGCATTTT
>.|.|TRBV4-3|TRBJ2-1
CASSQETGTAFNPSSYNEQFF
TGCGCCAGCAGCCAAGAGACCGGGACTGCCTTTAATCCCAGCTCCTACAATGAGCAGTTCTTC
>.|TRBD1|TRBV12-5|TRBJ1-1
CASGLGIQGAIRGEAFF
TGTGCTAGTGGTTTGGGTATACAGGGGGCGATCAGGGGTGAAGCTTTCTTT
>.|.|TRBV5-1|TRBJ2-7
CASSLPSYEQYF
TGCGCCAGCAGCTTGCCCTCCTACGAGCAGTACTTC
>.|.|TRBV4-1|TRBJ1-3
CASSQGPLSGNTIYF
TGCGCCAGCAGCCAAGGACCGCTCTCTGGAAACACCATATATTTT
>.|.|TRBV28|TRBJ2-7
CASSSATQTYF
TGTGCCAGCAGTTCGGCTACCCAGACCTACTTC
>.|TRBD1|TRBV5-6|TRBJ2-7
CASSSGTGGPYEQYF
TGTGCCAGCAGCTCCGGGACAGGGGGCCCCTACGAGCAGTACTTC
>.|TRBD1|TRBV7-8|TRBJ2-1
CASSLSEDRVFAGFLNEQFF
TGTGCCAGCAGCTTATCTGAGGACAGGGTCTTTGCAGGATTTTTGAATGAGCAGTTCTTC
>.|TRBD1|TRBV5-1|TRBJ1-3
CASSLGDRTFSGNTIYF
TGCGCCAGCAGCTTGGGGGACAGAACCTTCTCTGGAAACACCATATATTTT
>.|.|TRBV5-1|TRBJ1-1
CASSLRFSGRGTEAFF
TGCGCCAGCAGCTTAAGGTTCTCGGGTCGGGGAACTGAAGCTTTCTTT
>.|TRBD2|TRBV19|TRBJ2-1
CASSWTSGVYNEQFF
TGTGCCAGTAGTTGGACTAGCGGGGTTTACAATGAGCAGTTCTTC
>.|.|TRBV6-6|TRBJ1-2
CASSYKRNYGYTF
TGTGCCAGCAGTTACAAGAGAAACTATGGCTACACCTTC
>.|.|TRBV5-4|TRBJ1-2
CASSYLTVANYGYTF
TGTGCCAGCAGCTACCTGACGGTAGCTAACTATGGCTACACCTTC
>.|TRBD1|TRBV5-6|TRBJ2-7
CASASRDRGFYEQYF
TGTGCCAGCGCTTCGCGGGACAGGGGGTTCTACGAGCAGTACTTC
>.|TRBD2|TRBV6-5|TRBJ2-7
CASTGLAGGGEQYF
TGTGCCAGCACAGGACTAGCGGGAGGAGGCGAGCAGTACTTC
>.|.|TRBV7-8|TRBJ2-1
CASSSSLHVYNEQFF
TGTGCCAGCAGCTCCTCTCTACACGTTTACAATGAGCAGTTCTTC
>.|TRBD2|TRBV15|TRBJ2-7
CATSRDIPSTSGSRRYEQYF
TGTGCCACCAGCAGAGATATCCCCTCGACTAGCGGGAGTCGAAGATACGAGCAGTACTTC
>.|TRBD1|TRBV12-5|TRBJ1-1
CASGLVTGTGGSEAFF
TGTGCTAGTGGTTTGGTAACCGGGACAGGGGGTTCTGAAGCTTTCTTT
>.|.|TRBV24-1|TRBJ1-5
CATGEGDSNQPQHF
TGTGCCACGGGAGAAGGGGATAGCAATCAGCCCCAGCATTTT
>.|TRBD1|TRBV4-1|TRBJ1-4
CASSQDHRGMEKLFF
TGCGCCAGCAGCCAAGATCACAGGGGGATGGAAAAACTGTTTTTT
>.|.|TRBV9|TRBJ1-1
CASSVGVGSRGAFF
TGTGCCAGCAGCGTAGGGGTGGGGAGCCGAGGGGCTTTCTTT
>.|TRBD1|TRBV9|TRBJ1-1
CASRPMTGDPNTEAFF
TGTGCCAGCAGACCCATGACAGGGGACCCGAACACTGAAGCTTTCTTT
>once|TRBD1|TRBV28|TRBJ1-1
CASSPRQGASPEAFF
TGTGCCAGCAGTCCGAGACAGGGGGCGAGCCCTGAAGCTTTCTTT
>.|.|TRBV2|TRBJ1-2
CASSGGYYGYTF
TGTGCCAGCAGTGGGGGGTACTATGGCTACACCTTC
>.|.|TRBV29-1|TRBJ1-4
CSVDSGEKLFF
TGCAGCGTTGATTCGGGAGAAAAACTGTTTTTT
>.|TRBD2|TRBV10-2|TRBJ2-1
CASSEPPKLAGSYNEQFF
TGCGCCAGCAGTGAGCCGCCCAAGCTAGCGGGCTCCTACAATGAGCAGTTCTTC
>.|.|TRBV10-3|TRBJ1-4
CASWAGALEEKLFF
TGTGCCTCCTGGGCGGGGGCGCTTGAGGAAAAACTGTTTTTT
>.|.|TRBV5-4|TRBJ1-1
CASTPDRPMNTEAFF
TGTGCCAGCACCCCCGACAGACCCATGAACACTGAAGCTTTCTTT
>.|TRBD1|TRBV6-5|TRBJ2-5
CASSRQGAPETQYF
TGTGCCAGCAGCAGACAGGGTGCCCCAGAGACCCAGTACTTC
>once|.|TRBV7-8|TRBJ2-5
CASSLEVGGGQETQYF
TGTGCCAGCAGCTTAGAAGTTGGAGGGGGGCAAGAGACCCAGTACTTC
>.|TRBD1|TRBV5-6|TRBJ1-4
CASSLPTGGVEKLFF
TGTGCCAGCAGCTTGCCGACAGGGGGGGTTGAAAAACTGTTTTTT
>.|.|TRBV4-1|TRBJ1-1
CASSQREGQTNTEAFF
TGCGCCAGCAGCCAACGGGAAGGACAGACGAACACTGAAGCTTTCTTT
>.|TRBD1|TRBV19|TRBJ2-2
CASSIGDRGVAGELFF
TGTGCCAGTAGTATAGGGGACAGGGGTGTTGCCGGGGAGCTGTTTTTT
>.|.|TRBV21-1|TRBJ2-7
CASSGWAGDTTGKYF
TGTGCCAGCAGCGGGTGGGCGGGGGACACTACGGGGAAGTACTTC